One sample yielded the 23 T cell receptor beta chains listed below, sequenced in a study of T cell responses to AZD1222 COVID-19 vaccine. Produced via immunoSEQ multiplex PCR; TCRdb's table is partial and in-frame only. The sample shows some 100,000 clones, 70% to 90% of them seen only once. Sequencing was performed on peripheral blood, taken 28 days after the second AZD1222 dose. Receptors were obtained from an adult who received the AZD1222 COVID-19 vaccine.

The chain links TRBV6-5 to TRBJ1-1; D remains ambiguous. Trimming shortened V by 0 bases and J by 1 base, and 6 bases separated the two germline ends. The CDR3 consists of 14 residues. CDR1 is MNHEY, CDR2 SVGAGI, per germline. CDR3 protein: CASSYSLRNTEAFF. CDR3 DNA sequence: TGTGCCAGCAGTTACTCTCTCAGGAACACTGAAGCTTTCTTT.

This chain links TRBV4-3 with TRBJ1-1; 9 nucleotides align to TRBD1. This CDR3 is built from 16 residues. The V gene's germline CDR1 is LGHNA and CDR2 YSLEER. V shed 1 base, J shed 4 bases, and the junction held 7 bases outside the gene matches. This CDR3 is CASSQVDRGSGTEAFF. Here the CDR3 DNA reads TGCGCCAGCAGCCAAGTGGACAGGGGATCGGGCACTGAAGCTTTCTTT.

This chain uses TRBV28 with TRBJ2-4; TRBD1 is a possible D gene (5 bases). This CDR3 region has 15 residues. V was cut by 7 bases and J by 6 bases, with 19 bases left in between. Germline V lookup: CDR1 MDHEN, CDR2 SYDVKM. The CDR3 is CASKGAVRRGNIQYF. CDR3 DNA: TGTGCCAGCAAAGGTGCGGTTCGAAGGGGAAACATTCAGTACTTC.

This clone has a handful of counts. V and J are TRBV6-5 and TRBJ1-3; possible D gene TRBD1, 5 bases. V lost 6 bases to trimming and J lost 3 bases, with 12 bases between them. Germline V gene data show CDR1 as MNHEY and CDR2 as SVGAGI. The CDR3 consists of 14 residues. The CDR3 loop reads CASSGRGFGNTIYF. CDR3 nucleotides: TGTGCCAGCAGCGGGCGGGGCTTTGGAAACACCATATATTTT.

The chain has TRBV12-3 or TRBV12-4 and TRBJ1-1; tentative D call: TRBD1 (5 bases). V lost 3 bases, J lost 3 bases, and 8 bases lay in between. The length of the CDR3 is 13 residues. Written as DNA, the CDR3 is TGTGCCAGCAGTTTTGGGGCATACACTGAAGCTTTCTTT. Residues: CASSFGAYTEAFF.

The chain recombines TRBV9 with TRBJ2-2, with TRBD2 matching 14 bases. Germline-derived CDR1 and CDR2 are SGDLS and YYNGEE. The length of the CDR3 is 18 residues. Trimming took 3 bases from V and 3 from J; bases not matched to a gene: 7. The CDR3 here is CASSGTGTSGSYTGELFF. In DNA, the CDR3 is TGTGCCAGCAGCGGAACGGGGACTAGCGGGAGTTACACCGGGGAGCTGTTTTTT.

The chain carries TRBV7-2 and TRBJ1-6, with D perhaps matching TRBD1 (6 bases). There are 16 residues in the CDR3. Germline lookup yields CDR1 SGHTA and CDR2 FQGNSA. Trimming took 2 bases from V and 3 from J, leaving 11 bases between them. The CDR3 spells CASSLTPGHYNSPLHF. CDR3 DNA: TGTGCCAGCAGCTTAACCCCGGGACACTATAATTCACCCCTCCACTTT.

This clone has only a few counts. V usage is TRBV19 and J usage is TRBJ1-2, with D tentatively TRBD1 (5 bases). The V and J ends lost 1 base and 2 bases respectively, with 8 bases between them. This CDR3 is built from 14 residues. Looked up from germline, CDR1 is LNHDA and CDR2 is SQIVND (reference sequence). As DNA, the CDR3 is TGTGCCAGTAGTATAGCGCGGGGGAACTATGGCTACACCTTC. Its translation: CASSIARGNYGYTF.

The rearrangement uses TRBV30 and TRBJ2-6, with a tentative D call TRBD1 (5 bases). Germline V gene lookup returns CDR1 GTSNPN and CDR2 SVGIG (reference sequence). Trimming removed 4 bases from V and 0 bases from J, with 16 bases in between. This CDR3 contains 17 residues. The chain's CDR3 is CAWIDRLMTSGANVLTF. CDR3 DNA sequence: TGTGCCTGGATCGACAGACTTATGACCTCTGGGGCCAACGTCCTGACTTTC.

The chain links TRBV6-5 to TRBJ2-7, with a possible D match to TRBD2 (6 bases). Germline CDR1 is MNHEY and CDR2 is SVGAGI. Trimming left V 8 bases short and J 9 bases short, with 17 bases between. There are 12 residues in the CDR3. The CDR3 DNA reads TGTGCCAGCTCCTCGCTAGCGCAGGTGCAGTACTTC. Residues: CASSSLAQVQYF.

Only one count was recorded for this clone. The chain joins TRBV7-9 to TRBJ2-1; D could derive from TRBD1 or TRBD2 (5 bases each). CDR3 length: 17 amino acids. Per germline, CDR1 SEHNR and CDR2 FQNEAQ (reference sequence). Trimming stripped 1 base from V and 4 bases from J, with 17 bases between. The CDR3 reads CASSLGSGRQIYNEQFF. The DNA of the CDR3 is TGTGCCAGCAGCTTAGGATCGGGGCGGCAGATTTACAATGAGCAGTTCTTC.

This clone has a handful of counts. The chain employs TRBV29-1 and TRBJ1-5; weak D call: TRBD1 (5 bases). In germline, CDR1 is SQVTM, CDR2 ANQGSEA. CDR3 size: 14 residues. V dropped 5 bases and J dropped 6 bases, with 17 bases sitting between them. This CDR3 is CSVSGTGGVQPQHF. CDR3 nucleotides: TGCAGCGTTTCCGGGACCGGAGGGGTTCAGCCCCAGCATTTT.

This rearrangement joins TRBV7-3 to TRBJ2-2, with D tentatively TRBD1 (5 bases). Germline lookup yields CDR1 SGHTA and CDR2 FQGTGA. The length of the CDR3 is 13 residues. V lost 2 bases, J lost 10 bases, and 11 bases lay in between. The CDR3 spells CASSLYRSEELFF. The CDR3 DNA follows: TGTGCCAGCAGCTTATACAGGTCGGAGGAGCTGTTTTTT.

The rearrangement joins TRBV5-1 to TRBJ2-7; D might be TRBD2 (6 bases). Germline V gene data show CDR1 as SGHRS and CDR2 as YFSETQ. V gave up 5 bases and J gave up 5 bases, with 11 bases separating them. The length of the CDR3 is 12 residues. The CDR3 bases are TGCGCCAGCAGGGAGGGTATCCACGAGCAGTACTTC. As protein: CASREGIHEQYF.

CDR3 loop: CASSFSGVDGYTF. The CDR3 DNA follows: TGTGCCAGCAGCTTCTCGGGGGTTGATGGCTACACCTTC. J is TRBJ1-2 and V is TRBV5-5, with D maybe TRBD1 (5 bases). Germline lookup yields CDR1 SGHKS and CDR2 YYEKEE (reference sequence). The CDR3 is 13 amino acids. The V and J ends lost 2 bases and 6 bases respectively, with 11 bases between them.

The CDR3 DNA sequence: TGTGCCAGCAGCTTAGGCTCTACTAGCACAGATACGCAGTATTTT. Encoded protein: CASSLGSTSTDTQYF. The chain recombines TRBV11-3 with TRBJ2-3; no firm D call. V lost 1 base, J lost 0 bases, and 8 bases lay in between. CDR1 and CDR2 (germline): SGHNT, YENEEA. The CDR3 has 15 amino acids.

J is TRBJ2-2 and V is TRBV30; D perhaps matches TRBD2 (6 bases). Trimming shortened V by 4 bases and J by 6 bases, and 12 bases separated the two germline ends. The CDR3 length is 13 residues. CDR1 is GTSNPN, CDR2 SVGIG, per germline (reference sequence). The CDR3 loop reads CAWMWWGAGELFF. Written as DNA, the CDR3 is TGTGCCTGGATGTGGTGGGGGGCCGGGGAGCTGTTTTTT.

This clone has only a few counts. This chain joins TRBV11-2 and TRBJ2-5; 10 nucleotides agree with TRBD2. The CDR3 consists of 14 residues. V was pared by 3 bases and J by 5 bases, with 3 bases of the junction left unmatched. Germline loops: CDR1 SGHAT, CDR2 FQNNGV. The CDR3 reads CASSFLAGDETQYF. The DNA of the CDR3 is TGTGCCAGCAGCTTTCTAGCGGGAGACGAGACCCAGTACTTC.

As for this clone: Other DNA sequences in this sample translate to the same CDR3. The gene calls are TRBV4-3 and TRBJ2-6; D is unresolved. Trimming removed 0 bases at V and 0 bases at J, with 12 bases between. This CDR3 region has 18 residues. Per the germline V gene, CDR1 is LGHNA and CDR2 is YSLEER. CDR3 sequence: CASSQDRASSSGANVLTF. CDR3 bases: TGCGCCAGCAGCCAAGATAGGGCCAGCAGCTCTGGGGCCAACGTCCTGACTTTC.

This sequence joins TRBV11-2 and TRBJ2-1, with D perhaps TRBD2 (6 bases). V shed 6 bases and J shed 0 bases, with 15 bases lying between them. The CDR3 spans 16 residues. CDR1 is SGHAT, CDR2 FQNNGV, per germline. CDR3 coding DNA: TGTGCCAGCAGACCTATCCGGGGAGGCTCCTACAATGAGCAGTTCTTC. This encodes CASRPIRGGSYNEQFF.

This clone was seen a single time. This chain joins TRBV30 and TRBJ2-2; 7 bases line up with TRBD2. Losses at the gene ends were 2 bases for V and 6 bases for J; bases not matched to a gene: 12. The CDR3 extends over 16 amino acids. The germline gives CDR1 GTSNPN, CDR2 SVGIG (reference sequence). The CDR3 bases are TGTGCCTGGAGTCCAAAAGGGAGGGGTTTCGCCGGGGAGCTGTTTTTT. It yields the protein CAWSPKGRGFAGELFF.

The chain employs TRBV19 and TRBJ2-1; 10 bases fit TRBD2. This CDR3 has 19 residues. With 7 bases clipped from V and 0 bases from J, the junction kept 15 bases outside the gene matches. Germline lookup yields CDR1 LNHDA and CDR2 SQIVND (reference sequence). For the CDR3, the DNA is TGTGCCAGTACCGAAAGGAGGAGACTAGCGGGTATCTCCTACAATGAGCAGTTCTTC. Translated: CASTERRRLAGISYNEQFF.

This clone has a handful of counts. The chain uses TRBV6-4 and TRBJ2-1, with 10 nucleotides matching TRBD2. This CDR3 has 16 amino acids. Germline assignment: CDR1 MRHNA and CDR2 SNTAGT. Germline trimming cut 2 bases from V and 8 bases from J; bases unmatched to any gene: 9. CDR3 in DNA: TGTGCCAGCAGTGACGAAGCGGGAGGGCCAGGGGATGAGCAGTTCTTC. Translation: CASSDEAGGPGDEQFF.